This T cell receptor beta chain is from a study of persistence of HIV-infected CD4 T cells. The ends were cut back, 6 bases at V and 2 bases at J, with 12 bases in the middle. The CDR3 runs to 14 residues. Germline loops: CDR1 WNHNN, CDR2 SYGVQD (reference sequence). Points from the study as a whole: Bulk TCR data could not be restricted to HIV-1-infected CMV-responding cells. Antigen-responding cells were enriched for degenerate expanded CDR3beta sequences.

The immunoSEQ assay was version 4, run in survey mode. TCRdb's copy holds only in-frame clones and misses some; the assay was immunoSEQ multiplex PCR. The repertoire consists of about 39,000 clones, with over 75% occurring once and the leading ten covering 5% to 6.5%. The stimulus was an HIV-1 Gag 15-mer peptide pool, roughly 1 ug/peptide/mL. CD40L/CD69 double-negative CD45RO-high memory CD4+ T cells were collected. PBMCs were depleted of CD8+ T cells before stimulation. Anti-CD28/CD49d costimulation, CD40-blocking antibody and enfuvirtide were given to CD8-depleted PBMCs for 15 to 20 hours. In this sample, this clone turned up once. The antigen is unknown.

The chain links TRBV10-1 to TRBJ2-3; perhaps TRBD1 as D (6 bases). This specimen consisted of cultured CD4+ T cells from PBMCs, obtained from a patient who received antiretroviral therapy. The origin of this receptor is an adult with HIV. The donor label of this sample is uncertain. CDR3 bases: TGCGCCAGCAGCAGACAGGTGCCCACAGATACGCAGTATTTT. Its translation is CASSRQVPTDTQYF.